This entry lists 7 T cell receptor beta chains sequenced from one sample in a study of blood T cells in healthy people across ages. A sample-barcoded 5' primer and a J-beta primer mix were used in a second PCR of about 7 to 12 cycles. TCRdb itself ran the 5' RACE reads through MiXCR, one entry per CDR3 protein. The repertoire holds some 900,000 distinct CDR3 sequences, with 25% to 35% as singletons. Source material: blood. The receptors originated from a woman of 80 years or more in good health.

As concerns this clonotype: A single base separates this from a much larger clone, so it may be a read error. The CDR3 is CASSPGQWRNTQYF. CDR3 DNA sequence: TGTGCCAGCAGCCCGGGACAGTGGAGGAATACGCAGTATTTT. V usage is TRBV7-2 and J usage is TRBJ2-3, with 7 bases lining up with TRBD1. Germline V gene lookup returns CDR1 SGHTA and CDR2 FQGNSA. The CDR3 covers 14 residues. Unmatched junction bases numbered 9, after V lost 5 bases and J lost 7 bases.

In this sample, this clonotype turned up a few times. CDR3 sequence: CASTSNGHGTEAFF. CDR3 DNA: TGTGCCAGCACCTCGAATGGGCATGGCACTGAAGCTTTCTTT. This chain uses TRBV11-2 with TRBJ1-1; no firm D call. In germline, CDR1 is SGHAT, CDR2 FQNNGV. The CDR3 spans 14 residues. Trimming removed 7 bases from V and 4 bases from J, with 16 bases in between.

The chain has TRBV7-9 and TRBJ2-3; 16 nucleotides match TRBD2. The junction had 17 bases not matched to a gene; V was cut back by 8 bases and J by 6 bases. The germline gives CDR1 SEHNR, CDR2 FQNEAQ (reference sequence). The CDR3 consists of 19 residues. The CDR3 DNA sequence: TGTGCCAGCGAAGGACACCAGGGACTAGCGGGGGGGCTCAGGGATACGCAGTATTTT. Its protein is CASEGHQGLAGGLRDTQYF.

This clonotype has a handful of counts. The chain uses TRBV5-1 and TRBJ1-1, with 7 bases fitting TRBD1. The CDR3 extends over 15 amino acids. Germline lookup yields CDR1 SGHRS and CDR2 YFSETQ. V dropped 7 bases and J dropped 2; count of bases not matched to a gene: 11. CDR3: CASSIRQGTNTEAFF. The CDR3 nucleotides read TGCGCCAGCTCCATTCGACAGGGCACAAACACTGAAGCTTTCTTT.

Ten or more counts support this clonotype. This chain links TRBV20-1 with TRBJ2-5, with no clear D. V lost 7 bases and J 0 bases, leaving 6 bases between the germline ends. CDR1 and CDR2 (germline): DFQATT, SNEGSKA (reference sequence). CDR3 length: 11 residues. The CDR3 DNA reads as TGCAGTGTGGGGTACCAAGAGACCCAGTACTTC. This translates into CSVGYQETQYF.

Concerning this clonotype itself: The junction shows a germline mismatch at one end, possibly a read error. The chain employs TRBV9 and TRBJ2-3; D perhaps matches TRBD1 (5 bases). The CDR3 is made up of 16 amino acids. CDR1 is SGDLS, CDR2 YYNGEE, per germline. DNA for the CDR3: TGTGCCAGCAGCGTAGATTCTGGACGTGGCACAGGTACGCAGTATTTT. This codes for CASSVDSGRGTGTQYF.

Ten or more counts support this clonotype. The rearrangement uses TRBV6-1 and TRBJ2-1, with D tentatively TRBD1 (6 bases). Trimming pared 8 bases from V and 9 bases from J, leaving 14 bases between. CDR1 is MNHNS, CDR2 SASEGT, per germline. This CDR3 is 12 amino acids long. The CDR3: CASLIGDTEQFF. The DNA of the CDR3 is TGTGCCAGCTTGATAGGGGACACTGAGCAGTTCTTC.